A selection of T cell receptor beta chains follows, all from one sample in a study of T-cell reconstitution after alpha-beta-depleted transplantation in children. Using its own MiXCR run on the PCR reads, TCRdb lists one record per CDR3 protein. This sample yields about 580,000 distinct CDR3 sequences, of which around 23% are seen a single time; 13% to 15% belongs to the top ten. The specimen comprised PBMCs, mostly from graft donor cells, sampled 360 days after TCRalphabeta/CD19-depleted stem cell transplant. The receptors were gathered from a boy under three years old who had a stem cell transplant for acute myeloid leukemia, so the T cells may come from the graft donor. The CDR3 runs from the conserved cysteine through the conserved F or W. The D gene is left open where the match is weak. Size is stated for part of the rows, as once, few or many counts, or as a class when the clone is expanded.

J gene: TRBJ1-2; D gene: TRBD1; clone size: .; V gene: TRBV6-1; CDR3 protein: CASGGQGLPYGYTF; CDR3 DNA: TGTGCCAGTGGAGGACAGGGGCTTCCCTATGGCTACACCTTC
J gene: TRBJ1-6; D gene: .; clone size: .; V gene: TRBV11-2; CDR3 protein: CASSLGPIKGSPLHF; CDR3 DNA: TGTGCCAGCAGCTTAGGACCAATCAAGGGATCACCCCTCCACTTT
J gene: TRBJ2-7; D gene: .; clone size: few; V gene: TRBV20-1; CDR3 protein: CSAPSTRDGSYEQYF; CDR3 DNA: TGCAGTGCTCCTTCAACCCGGGACGGCTCCTACGAGCAGTACTTC
J gene: TRBJ2-1; D gene: .; clone size: many; V gene: TRBV14; CDR3 protein: CASSPLGLNNEQFF; CDR3 DNA: TGTGCCAGCAGCCCCCTTGGGCTAAACAATGAGCAGTTCTTC
J gene: TRBJ2-1; D gene: TRBD2; clone size: few; V gene: TRBV11-2; CDR3 protein: CASSLEPTSGGYSYNEQFF; CDR3 DNA: TGTGCCAGCAGCTTAGAGCCCACCAGCGGGGGGTACTCCTACAATGAGCAGTTCTTC
J gene: TRBJ1-6; D gene: TRBD1; clone size: few; V gene: TRBV6-1; CDR3 protein: CASRAPGQGVSPLHF; CDR3 DNA: TGTGCCAGCAGAGCGCCGGGACAGGGTGTTTCACCCCTCCACTTT
J gene: TRBJ2-1; D gene: .; clone size: few; V gene: TRBV7-2; CDR3 protein: CASSLSESSSYNEQFF; CDR3 DNA: TGTGCCAGCAGCTTATCGGAGAGTTCCTCCTACAATGAGCAGTTCTTC
J gene: TRBJ2-3; D gene: .; clone size: .; V gene: TRBV15; CDR3 protein: CATSRGRDEDTQYF; CDR3 DNA: TGTGCCACCAGCAGAGGGCGGGACGAAGATACGCAGTATTTT
J gene: TRBJ1-5; D gene: TRBD1; clone size: many; V gene: TRBV12-3/TRBV12-4; CDR3 protein: CASSFQGGNQPQHF; CDR3 DNA: TGTGCCAGCAGTTTTCAGGGGGGAAATCAGCCCCAGCATTTT
J gene: TRBJ2-5; D gene: .; clone size: .; V gene: TRBV20-1; CDR3 protein: CSARGGASSISGRTQETQYF; CDR3 DNA: TGCAGTGCTAGAGGCGGGGCTAGTTCTATTTCCGGCCGAACCCAAGAGACCCAGTACTTC
J gene: TRBJ2-2; D gene: .; clone size: .; V gene: TRBV2; CDR3 protein: CASSDKGKGTGELFF; CDR3 DNA: TGTGCCAGCAGTGACAAGGGCAAGGGCACCGGGGAGCTGTTTTTT
J gene: TRBJ1-2; D gene: .; clone size: .; V gene: TRBV7-9; CDR3 protein: CASSLDSPGPYGYTF; CDR3 DNA: TGTGCCAGCAGCTTAGACAGCCCTGGGCCCTATGGCTACACCTTC
J gene: TRBJ2-7; D gene: TRBD1; clone size: .; V gene: TRBV6-2/TRBV6-3; CDR3 protein: CASSYGQGAEQYF; CDR3 DNA: TGTGCCAGCAGTTACGGACAGGGGGCCGAGCAGTACTTC
J gene: TRBJ1-1; D gene: .; clone size: few; V gene: TRBV5-1; CDR3 protein: CASSSGRMNTEAFF; CDR3 DNA: TGCGCCAGCAGCTCCGGGAGGATGAACACTGAAGCTTTCTTT
J gene: TRBJ2-5; D gene: .; clone size: many; V gene: TRBV6-1; CDR3 protein: CASSRSWQETQYF; CDR3 DNA: TGTGCCAGCAGCCGATCCTGGCAAGAGACCCAGTACTTC
J gene: TRBJ2-3; D gene: .; clone size: few; V gene: TRBV10-3; CDR3 protein: CAISEREADTQYF; CDR3 DNA: TGTGCCATCAGTGAGAGGGAGGCAGATACGCAGTATTTT
J gene: TRBJ2-2; D gene: TRBD2; clone size: many; V gene: TRBV28; CDR3 protein: CASSQAPSGGELFF; CDR3 DNA: TGTGCCAGCAGCCAGGCACCTAGCGGCGGGGAGCTGTTTTTT
J gene: TRBJ2-3; D gene: .; clone size: few; V gene: TRBV7-2; CDR3 protein: CASSLAAGLGSDTQYF; CDR3 DNA: TGTGCCAGCAGCCTCGCGGCGGGGTTAGGCTCAGATACGCAGTATTTT
J gene: TRBJ1-2; D gene: .; clone size: .; V gene: TRBV19; CDR3 protein: CATGRRGDYGYTF; CDR3 DNA: TGTGCCACTGGCCGCAGGGGAGACTATGGCTACACCTTC
J gene: TRBJ1-1; D gene: TRBD1; clone size: many; V gene: TRBV20-1; CDR3 protein: CSARAGTANTEAFF; CDR3 DNA: TGCAGTGCTAGGGCCGGGACAGCGAACACTGAAGCTTTCTTT
J gene: TRBJ1-3; D gene: .; clone size: many; V gene: TRBV9; CDR3 protein: CASSPGTEGNTIYF; CDR3 DNA: TGTGCCAGCAGCCCGGGGACGGAAGGAAACACCATATATTTT
J gene: TRBJ2-1; D gene: .; clone size: few; V gene: TRBV12-3/TRBV12-4; CDR3 protein: CASSLAQGGYNEQFF; CDR3 DNA: TGTGCCAGCAGTTTAGCGCAGGGCGGCTACAATGAGCAGTTCTTC
J gene: TRBJ1-4; D gene: .; clone size: few; V gene: TRBV5-8; CDR3 protein: CASSHYRALNEKLFF; CDR3 DNA: TGTGCCAGCAGCCACTACAGGGCACTTAATGAAAAACTGTTTTTT
J gene: TRBJ1-5; D gene: .; clone size: .; V gene: TRBV20-1; CDR3 protein: CSARGPGAGQPQHF; CDR3 DNA: TGCAGTGCTAGAGGTCCAGGGGCCGGGCAGCCCCAGCATTTT
J gene: TRBJ2-7; D gene: TRBD1; clone size: .; V gene: TRBV4-3; CDR3 protein: CASSDRDRVYEQYF; CDR3 DNA: TGCGCCAGCAGCGACCGGGACAGGGTCTACGAGCAGTACTTC
J gene: TRBJ2-7; D gene: TRBD1; clone size: many; V gene: TRBV24-1; CDR3 protein: CATSDPRDSSYEQYF; CDR3 DNA: TGTGCCACCAGTGATCCCCGGGACAGCTCCTACGAGCAGTACTTC
J gene: TRBJ2-5; D gene: .; clone size: few; V gene: TRBV6-1; CDR3 protein: CASSPLLTAQETQYF; CDR3 DNA: TGTGCCAGCAGTCCCCTTCTGACAGCGCAAGAGACCCAGTACTTC
J gene: TRBJ2-3; D gene: TRBD2; clone size: .; V gene: TRBV12-3/TRBV12-4; CDR3 protein: CASSPPGGNTDTQYF; CDR3 DNA: TGTGCCAGCAGTCCCCCGGGGGGAAACACAGATACGCAGTATTTT
J gene: TRBJ2-7; D gene: .; clone size: few; V gene: TRBV29-1; CDR3 protein: CSVEKGTGEGYEQYF; CDR3 DNA: TGCAGCGTTGAAAAAGGCACAGGGGAGGGGTACGAGCAGTACTTC
J gene: TRBJ2-3; D gene: .; clone size: few; V gene: TRBV4-1; CDR3 protein: CASSLQRGTDTQYF; CDR3 DNA: TGCGCCAGCAGCCTCCAAAGAGGCACAGATACGCAGTATTTT
J gene: TRBJ1-2; D gene: .; clone size: few; V gene: TRBV9; CDR3 protein: CASSVEPRAYGYTF; CDR3 DNA: TGTGCCAGCAGCGTAGAACCCAGGGCCTATGGCTACACCTTC
J gene: TRBJ2-7; D gene: .; clone size: once; V gene: TRBV7-9; CDR3 protein: CASSSPGTRVSEQYF; CDR3 DNA: TGTGCCAGCAGCTCCCCCGGGACTCGGGTCTCGGAGCAGTACTTC
J gene: TRBJ1-4; D gene: .; clone size: .; V gene: TRBV6-5; CDR3 protein: CASSYSTRGVRSEKLFF; CDR3 DNA: TGTGCCAGCAGTTACTCCACTCGAGGTGTTCGCAGTGAAAAACTGTTTTTT
J gene: TRBJ2-5; D gene: .; clone size: many; V gene: TRBV7-8; CDR3 protein: CASSPRLTQETQYF; CDR3 DNA: TGTGCCAGCAGCCCCCGACTAACACAAGAGACCCAGTACTTC
J gene: TRBJ2-3; D gene: TRBD1; clone size: .; V gene: TRBV6-1; CDR3 protein: CASRGVGQGSTDTQYF; CDR3 DNA: TGTGCCAGCCGGGGGGTCGGACAGGGGTCGACAGATACGCAGTATTTT
J gene: TRBJ2-7; D gene: .; clone size: few; V gene: TRBV6-5; CDR3 protein: CASSYSIAPTYEQYF; CDR3 DNA: TGTGCCAGCAGTTACTCGATTGCTCCCACCTACGAGCAGTACTTC
J gene: TRBJ2-3; D gene: TRBD2; clone size: few; V gene: TRBV20-1; CDR3 protein: CSARPGLALSDTQYF; CDR3 DNA: TGCAGTGCCCGTCCCGGACTAGCATTATCGGATACGCAGTATTTT
J gene: TRBJ2-2; D gene: .; clone size: .; V gene: TRBV7-2; CDR3 protein: CASSPRPVTGELFF; CDR3 DNA: TGTGCCAGCAGCCCCAGGCCGGTAACCGGGGAGCTGTTTTTT
J gene: TRBJ2-1; D gene: .; clone size: many; V gene: TRBV29-1; CDR3 protein: CSVGHLNNEQFF; CDR3 DNA: TGCAGCGTGGGGCACCTAAACAATGAGCAGTTCTTC
J gene: TRBJ2-1; D gene: .; clone size: .; V gene: TRBV20-1; CDR3 protein: CSARDRGQPRVNEQFF; CDR3 DNA: TGCAGTGCTAGAGATCGCGGACAGCCAAGGGTGAATGAGCAGTTCTTC
J gene: TRBJ2-7; D gene: .; clone size: .; V gene: TRBV6-2/TRBV6-3; CDR3 protein: CASRTDLAEQYF; CDR3 DNA: TGTGCCAGCAGAACAGACTTGGCTGAGCAGTACTTC
J gene: TRBJ2-5; D gene: TRBD1; clone size: .; V gene: TRBV20-1; CDR3 protein: CSARGDRDQETQYF; CDR3 DNA: TGCAGTGCTAGAGGTGACAGGGATCAAGAGACCCAGTACTTC
J gene: TRBJ2-3; D gene: TRBD1; clone size: .; V gene: TRBV6-1; CDR3 protein: CASSPLGQGATDTQYF; CDR3 DNA: TGTGCCAGCAGTCCCTTGGGACAGGGGGCCACAGATACGCAGTATTTT
J gene: TRBJ2-6; D gene: .; clone size: .; V gene: TRBV11-2; CDR3 protein: CASGTPDPGANVLTF; CDR3 DNA: TGTGCCAGCGGGACCCCAGACCCTGGGGCCAACGTCCTGACTTTC
J gene: TRBJ1-1; D gene: .; clone size: .; V gene: TRBV6-1; CDR3 protein: CATAVRSLRDTEAFF; CDR3 DNA: TGTGCCACAGCAGTCCGCAGTCTAAGGGACACTGAAGCTTTCTTT
J gene: TRBJ1-2; D gene: .; clone size: many; V gene: TRBV29-1; CDR3 protein: CSARGAGISNYGYTF; CDR3 DNA: TGCAGCGCCCGTGGGGCAGGGATAAGTAACTATGGCTACACCTTC
J gene: TRBJ2-1; D gene: .; clone size: many; V gene: TRBV6-1; CDR3 protein: CASRITGSSYNEQFF; CDR3 DNA: TGTGCCAGCAGGATTACAGGGAGCTCCTACAATGAGCAGTTCTTC
J gene: TRBJ2-5; D gene: .; clone size: few; V gene: TRBV21-1; CDR3 protein: CASSNAGDGSLETQYF; CDR3 DNA: TGTGCCAGCAGCAACGCCGGGGACGGATCTTTGGAGACCCAGTACTTC
J gene: TRBJ2-5; D gene: TRBD1; clone size: .; V gene: TRBV12-3/TRBV12-4; CDR3 protein: CASSFKDRVASGRETQYF; CDR3 DNA: TGTGCCAGCAGTTTCAAGGACAGGGTGGCCTCGGGTCGGGAGACCCAGTACTTC
J gene: TRBJ2-3; D gene: TRBD1; clone size: many; V gene: TRBV10-3; CDR3 protein: CAISDSRGGAGTDTQYF; CDR3 DNA: TGTGCCATCAGCGATTCTAGAGGGGGCGCCGGCACAGATACGCAGTATTTT
J gene: TRBJ2-5; D gene: .; clone size: many; V gene: TRBV29-1; CDR3 protein: CSVRPPGETQYF; CDR3 DNA: TGCAGCGTCCGACCGCCTGGAGAGACCCAGTACTTC
J gene: TRBJ2-7; D gene: .; clone size: .; V gene: TRBV7-2; CDR3 protein: CASSLTGEEQYF; CDR3 DNA: TGTGCCAGCAGCTTAACCGGGGAGGAGCAGTACTTC
J gene: TRBJ1-2; D gene: .; clone size: many; V gene: TRBV27; CDR3 protein: CASSLSTDSFGYTF; CDR3 DNA: TGTGCCAGCAGTTTATCAACAGATTCGTTTGGCTACACCTTC
J gene: TRBJ1-5; D gene: .; clone size: many; V gene: TRBV25-1; CDR3 protein: CASSESVGHQPQHF; CDR3 DNA: TGTGCCAGCAGTGAATCGGTGGGGCATCAGCCCCAGCATTTT
J gene: TRBJ2-1; D gene: .; clone size: .; V gene: TRBV7-2; CDR3 protein: CASPGASSFEGWGLASYNEQFF; CDR3 DNA: TGTGCCAGCCCTGGTGCCAGCAGCTTTGAAGGTTGGGGGCTCGCCTCCTACAATGAGCAGTTCTTC
J gene: TRBJ1-2; D gene: .; clone size: .; V gene: TRBV7-9; CDR3 protein: CASSLVHPGGYTF; CDR3 DNA: TGTGCCAGCAGCTTAGTTCACCCCGGTGGCTACACCTTC
J gene: TRBJ2-1; D gene: TRBD1; clone size: many; V gene: TRBV28; CDR3 protein: CASTLDGQVYNEQFF; CDR3 DNA: TGTGCCAGCACCTTGGATGGACAGGTGTACAATGAGCAGTTCTTC
J gene: TRBJ2-7; D gene: TRBD2; clone size: few; V gene: TRBV20-1; CDR3 protein: CSASRLAGEYEQYF; CDR3 DNA: TGCAGTGCTAGTCGGCTAGCGGGGGAATACGAGCAGTACTTC
J gene: TRBJ1-1; D gene: .; clone size: .; V gene: TRBV18; CDR3 protein: CASSPQGTRAGGEAFF; CDR3 DNA: TGTGCCAGCTCACCACAAGGGACAAGGGCTGGAGGGGAAGCTTTCTTT
J gene: TRBJ2-7; D gene: TRBD2; clone size: .; V gene: TRBV4-3; CDR3 protein: CASSPTSGGEYEQYF; CDR3 DNA: TGCGCCAGCAGTCCGACTAGCGGGGGCGAATACGAGCAGTACTTC